This record covers a single T cell receptor beta chain. Its specific antigen is unknown. Base qualities are not provided; no much larger clone lies one nucleotide away. The cohort was made up of 500 to 850 healthy bone marrow donors. At the time of sampling, every cohort member was nominally healthy, though immune exposures that went unrecorded were likely present. The donor was CMV seronegative and was included in the group of several hundred seronegative cohort members. Each donor provided a peripheral blood sample, and peripheral blood mononuclear cells were used for TCR beta sequencing. The Qiagen DNeasy Blood Extraction Kit was used to extract genomic DNA from the blood cell samples. The library was built by means of the immunoSEQ multiplex PCR assay. A mixture of 60 forward primers for TCR Vbeta segments and 13 reverse primers for TCR Jbeta segments was used in the multiplex PCR. A multiplex PCR assay on genomic DNA amplified the CDR3 region of rearranged TCR beta genes. The Illumina HiSeq System was used to sequence the amplified TCR beta libraries as 87-base-pair reads. The study's processing was this. In a later analysis, approximately 74 million unique TCR beta chains were counted across the 690 or so repertoires, and roughly 11 million of these chains were shared by at least two donors. Raw reads were error-corrected and collapsed into unique sequences by a nearest-neighbor algorithm in which closely related sequences were merged to remove PCR and sequencing errors. To assign V, D and J gene segments, CDR3 sequences were aligned to IMGT reference sequences. For a sequence to be retained, a match of at least six nucleotides was required to both a V gene segment and a J gene segment. A rearrangement was called productive if the CDR3 had no stop codons and remained in frame with V and J, and every other rearrangement was called non-productive. CDR3 was defined by IMGT convention, running from the second conserved V-encoded cysteine to the conserved J-encoded phenylalanine. The earlier analysis of 587 of the donors excluded sequences that lacked an unambiguous match to a single V gene segment. An earlier analysis of some 500 of the donors classified V segments as functional when productive rearrangements were above 56.7% and as segregating when the standard deviation between donors was above 5%. A statistical classification framework was developed to diagnose cytomegalovirus status using the catalog of TCR beta chain sequences. V and J gene assignment, in a later analysis, came from comparing TCR nucleotide sequences with IMGT/GENE-DB human TR gene sequences. In a later analysis, CDR3 sequences and most-parsimonious VDJ recombination scenarios were assigned using the TCRdist pipeline. In a later analysis, each TCR beta chain was defined by its CDR3 amino acid sequence together with its V-gene family, and reads without a unique V-gene family were excluded. In a later analysis, fewer than 600 highly shared, low-generation-probability nucleotide sequences were removed to address suspected cross-contamination and a sequencing artifact. In a later analysis, a clonal expansion index was calculated for each public chain from normalized within-repertoire ranks of inferred template counts. A later analysis computed generation probabilities with a VDJ recombination model fitted to out-of-frame rearrangements, and checked the results against IGoR. Hypergeometric tests were used in a later analysis to score TCR-TCR, TCR-HLA and TCR-CMV co-occurrence, with a repertoire-size bias correction applied to the TCR pairs. A later analysis estimated false discovery rates by permuting HLA or CMV assignments 20 times. In a later analysis, co-occurring TCRs were grouped using DBSCAN, with TCRdist sequence similarity added in when clustering inside HLA-allele-positive subsets. Repertoires with fewer than 30,000 or more than 120,000 public chains, plus five repertoires with anomalous nucleotide sharing, were excluded from co-occurrence clustering. The clones in this table, taken by TCRdb from immuneACCESS, are in-frame only. Not every clone is retained; where verified, under half of the shortfall comes from an unresolved V gene, and the cause of the rest is unknown. V, J and clone size are taken as reported in that table, and D and trimming were inferred from the DNA itself. The sample contains 150,000 to 200,000 clones, 70% to 80% of them found a single time. The top ten clones comprise 1.4% of the sample.

The germline V gene specifies MDHEN as CDR1 and SYDVKM as CDR2. The V end gives up 6 bases and the J end 3 bases, leaving 6 bases in the junction not matched to a gene. The CDR3 spans 15 residues, from the cysteine through the phenylalanine. Of the read, only the CDR3 DNA is kept; its 45 bases are in frame from base 1. The data originate from a study of cytomegalovirus exposure and HLA in healthy donors (dated by TCRdb to between 2016 and 2019). The study in broad terms: According to an earlier analysis of 587 of the donors, about 179 million T cells yielded 90 million to 130 million unique TCR beta sequences and about 280 Gb of sequence data. Approximately 300 gigabases of sequencing data and 70 million to 100 million unique TCR sequences made up an early release that covered over 550 HLA-typed donors. Among the roughly 400 genotyped donors, approximately 77% belonged to the genetic ancestry cluster associated with self-reported Caucasian donors. The study was designed to test whether signatures of past pathogen exposure could be identified by cataloging public T cell receptors. The T cell repertoires of under 700 subjects were profiled by immunosequencing and related to cytomegalovirus serostatus. In addition to the first cohort of around 670 subjects, a separate validation cohort of about 120 different subjects was used. High-throughput TCR immunosequencing, statistical association of individual TCRs with disease status, and machine learning were combined to predict cytomegalovirus infection status. To study patterns of TCR occurrence, a later analysis re-analyzed previously published TCR beta repertoires from hundreds of donors and added high-resolution HLA genotyping. Rather than using new phenotypic data, the later analysis identified candidate immune exposures from TCR beta sequences and from how often those sequences occurred across donors. In an earlier analysis of over 550 of the donors, high-throughput TCR beta sequencing was used to judge whether each TCR beta V gene segment behaved as functional or pseudogenic. Donor age, sex, ethnicity and CMV serostatus were compiled together with the repertoire data. A later genetic analysis used genome-wide SNP genotypes for about 60% of the roughly 670 donors, treating that subset as a discovery cohort. All discovery cohort repertoires had been generated using a single sequencing platform. HLA typing included class I and class II loci at four-digit resolution. The number of typed donors differed by locus: about 629-630 for A, B, C, DRB1 and DQB1; some 500 for DQA1; approximately 600 for DPA1; and about 470 for DPB1. A few DR-DQ haplotypes were treated as single units for association and clustering because of strong linkage in the cohort. Across about 380 genotyped donors of the cohort, an average of roughly 230,000 unique TCR beta nucleotide sequences per donor were sequenced, and roughly a sixth of those sequences were non-productive. What the work shows at the level of the full study, not this receptor alone: This cohort had only TCR beta chains sequenced, and the lack of alpha or paired-chain data limited which features could be detected. V-gene and J-gene trimming of TCR beta chains was associated with a missense DCLRE1C variant in a later genetic analysis, and the association was replicated in an independent cohort. Compared with equally common non-associated chains, HLA-associated TCR beta chains in a later analysis were more clonally expanded and had lower generation probabilities. Some IMGT-functional V segments, including TRBV6-2 and TRBV6-3, could not be told apart with the 87-base-pair reads, so those segments were excluded. Roughly uniform sequencing depth across donors was assumed in presence/absence analyses, although this assumption may not hold. CMV serostatus was the only immune exposure information available for the cohort. The earlier analysis of about 600 of the donors excluded roughly 16 rarely observed V segments, including chromosome 9 orphons, because counts were too low. In the study, roughly 160 TCR beta chains were listed as associated with cytomegalovirus. Linkage disequilibrium might explain the correlated functional status among segregating V segments, but an unknown experimental factor could not be ruled out. A further reported finding was that TCR beta sequences accurately predicted the HLA-A and HLA-B alleles for most subjects in the first cohort. Several of the top co-occurrence clusters appeared to be linked to parvovirus B19, influenza, CMV and Epstein-Barr virus, according to a later analysis. At a false discovery rate of 0.05, a later analysis linked under 20,000 TCR beta sequences to specific HLA alleles. In vitro tests confirmed that a few of the cytomegalovirus-associated TCR beta chains recognize cytomegalovirus antigens. Broadly in line with IMGT annotations, most TCR beta V segments showed up in productive rearrangements about 90% or about 30% of the time in an earlier analysis of 587 of the donors. The authors suggested that the approach could potentially be generalized to other disease states and immunological phenotypes. According to a later genetic analysis, donors in an Asian-associated ancestry cluster had fewer N-insertions in productive TCRs than the roughly 670-donor mean. Assigning TCR associations to individual alleles was difficult when HLA alleles, especially DR and DQ, strongly co-occurred. While some public TCRs were present in many individuals, most TCR sequences turned up only very rarely across donors. The classifier was reported to diagnose cytomegalovirus status with high specificity and sensitivity in both the original cohort and the validation cohort. Because some donors lacked HLA typing at each locus, the association tests relied only on the typed subset. A cluster of highly shared sequence variants was judged likely to be a technical artifact of the sequencing pipeline. A later analysis found that TCR association rates varied across HLA loci, with DRB1 alleles showing the most associated TCRs and HLA-C alleles the fewest. A later analysis found that most CMV-associated TCR beta chains appeared HLA-restricted, with HLA associations seemingly driven largely by CMV exposure.

Recombination linked TRBV28 to TRBJ2-7; TRBD2 aligns with 12 central bases. This sequence was found in a male donor in good health and CMV-seronegative. The sample comprised PBMCs. For the CDR3, the sequence is CASSSPSGGDYEQYF. The base sequence is TGTGCCAGCAGCTCCCCTAGCGGGGGGGACTACGAGCAGTACTTC.